Below are 16 T cell receptor beta chains sequenced from a single sample in a study of T cells in Graves' hyperthyroidism and ophthalmopathy (dated by TCRdb to about 2019). The library was made by multiplex PCR. Sequencing used an Illumina HiSeq 2000. Amplification of TCR beta CDR3 regions was carried out from RNA transcripts. For the first round of RT-PCR on the TCR CDR3, the HTBI primer set was used together with the Qiagen OneStep RT-PCR kit. The public reads were reprocessed in TCRdb via fastp at Q25 and MiXCR, keeping in-frame beta chains. Each record represents a unique CDR3 protein, reported with the most common genes and DNA among its rows. The sample table contains about 600,000 distinct CDR3 sequences; only one count was recorded for 12% to 15% of them. 7% to 9% of the sample rests with the top ten. The sequencing sample was made of blood. The source of these receptors is a woman younger than 35 with Graves' ophthalmopathy.

This clonotype showed up many times. This chain joins TRBV20-1 and TRBJ2-4; the D gene is possibly TRBD1 (6 bases). The CDR3 is 15 amino acids. CDR1 is DFQATT and CDR2 is SNEGSKA in the germline V gene (reference sequence). The V end was cut by 4 bases, the J end by 0 bases, with 13 bases between. Written as DNA, the CDR3 is TGCAGTGCTATATACGCAGGGGCAGCCAAAAACATTCAGTACTTC. Protein sequence: CSAIYAGAAKNIQYF.

This clonotype was seen repeatedly, ten times or more. The chain is built from TRBV7-2 and TRBJ2-7; D unresolved. Trimming pared 1 base from V and 2 bases from J, leaving 3 bases between. The CDR3 is 12 residues long. Germline values: CDR1 SGHTA, CDR2 FQGNSA. Here the CDR3 DNA reads TGTGCCAGCAGCTTAGACGCCTACGAGCAGTACTTC. Its translation: CASSLDAYEQYF.

This chain connects TRBV9 to TRBJ2-7; D possibly uses TRBD1 or TRBD2 (7 bases each). V shed 2 bases and J shed 2 bases, with 14 bases lying between them. In germline, CDR1 is SGDLS, CDR2 YYNGEE. There are 15 residues in the CDR3. As DNA, the CDR3 is TGTGCCAGCAGCGTCGATGGGAGGGGGCCCTACGAGCAGTACTTC. Translating gives CASSVDGRGPYEQYF.

This clonotype was observed at least ten times. The chain carries TRBV24-1 and TRBJ2-1; 11 positions agree with TRBD2. There are 18 residues in the CDR3. V was clipped by 5 bases and J by 6 bases; unmatched bases: 14. CDR1 and CDR2 (germline): KGHDR, SFDVKD. CDR3 sequence: CATSGSRSGRAFGNEQFF. The DNA of the CDR3 is TGTGCCACCAGTGGTAGCCGTAGCGGGAGGGCCTTTGGCAATGAGCAGTTCTTC.

This clonotype has ten or more counts. The junction departs from germline at one end; a sequencing error may be responsible. V is TRBV6-1 and J is TRBJ1-5, with unresolved D. This CDR3 is built from 14 residues. Germline values: CDR1 MNHNS, CDR2 SASEGT. CDR3 DNA sequence: TGTGCCAGCAGGGAAGGCGGTGGTAATCAGCCCCAGCATTTT. Translating gives CASREGGGNQPQHF.

This clonotype was seen more than once but under ten times. V is TRBV3-1 and J is TRBJ2-7; D not resolved. Germline loops: CDR1 LGHDT, CDR2 YNNKEL (reference sequence). Trimming removed 2 bases at V and 5 bases at J, with 10 bases between. This CDR3 region has 13 residues. Here the CDR3 DNA reads TGTGCCAGCAGCCAACCGCATTCCCACGAGCAGTACTTC. This sequence encodes CASSQPHSHEQYF.

This clonotype appeared many times. The rearrangement links TRBV30 to TRBJ2-7; 10 bases are shared with TRBD2. The CDR3 is 14 residues long. Germline assignment: CDR1 GTSNPN and CDR2 SVGIG (reference sequence). Trimming cost V 4 bases and J 3 bases; bases outside gene matches: 6. The DNA for the CDR3 is TGTGCCTGGAACCTAGCGGGGGAATTCTACGAGCAGTACTTC. It translates to CAWNLAGEFYEQYF.

This clonotype came up many times. This chain links TRBV29-1 with TRBJ2-1; TRBD2 matches at 9 bases. The germline gives CDR1 SQVTM, CDR2 ANQGSEA. The CDR3 has 13 amino acids. V shed 2 bases and J 8 bases; nucleotides not matched to a gene: 4. Here the CDR3 reads CSVEPSGIHEQFF. CDR3 nucleotides: TGCAGCGTTGAACCTAGCGGGATCCATGAGCAGTTCTTC.

This chain joins TRBV24-1 and TRBJ2-5, with 8 bases identical to TRBD2. V was pared by 4 bases and J by 1 base, with 4 bases of the junction left unmatched. Germline values: CDR1 KGHDR, CDR2 SFDVKD. This CDR3 is 15 amino acids long. The CDR3 nucleotides are TGTGCCACCAGTGACTACGGACTAGCCCAAGAGACCCAGTACTTC. Amino acids: CATSDYGLAQETQYF.

The chain has TRBV19 and TRBJ2-1; TRBD2 agrees at 15 bases. This CDR3 spans 18 amino acids. V lost 5 bases, J lost 3 bases, and 8 bases stayed unmatched. Germline loops: CDR1 LNHDA, CDR2 SQIVND (reference sequence). In DNA, the CDR3 is TGTGCCAGTAGTGTTGGACTAGCGGGAGGGCCGAACTACAATGAGCAGTTCTTC. It yields the protein CASSVGLAGGPNYNEQFF.

This clonotype showed up many times. V is TRBV27 and J is TRBJ2-3; 9 bases are shared with TRBD1. The trim removed 6 bases at V and 6 bases at J, leaving 4 bases unmatched. Per the germline V gene, CDR1 is MNHEY and CDR2 is SMNVEV (reference sequence). This CDR3 is 13 amino acids long. The CDR3 sequence is CASSGQGLDTQYF. The CDR3 coding sequence is TGTGCCAGCAGCGGACAGGGGTTGGATACGCAGTATTTT.

This clonotype was found many times. This CDR3 reads CASSYTLRGDTQYF. Here the CDR3 DNA reads TGTGCCAGCAGTTACACGCTCAGGGGTGATACGCAGTATTTT. This chain connects TRBV6-6 to TRBJ2-3; TRBD1 might be the D (6 bases). V was pared by 2 bases and J by 6 bases, with 12 bases between. The V gene's germline CDR1 is MNHNY and CDR2 SVGAGI (reference sequence). This CDR3 is 14 amino acids long.

The chain uses TRBV20-1 and TRBJ2-2, with 12 bases lining up with TRBD1. The junction had 4 bases not matched to a gene; V was cut back by 4 bases and J by 4 bases. Germline V CDR1 and CDR2: DFQATT, SNEGSKA (reference sequence). The CDR3 sequence is 15 residues long. The CDR3 protein is CSAMGTGGVTGELFF. CDR3 DNA: TGCAGTGCTATGGGGACAGGGGGCGTCACCGGGGAGCTGTTTTTT.

This rearrangement joins TRBV27 to TRBJ1-1, with D hard to call. V lost 3 bases and J lost 5, with 13 bases in between. CDR1 MNHEY and CDR2 SMNVEV come from the germline V gene (reference sequence). The CDR3 is 14 amino acids. CDR3 in amino acids: CASSFQSLRTEAFF. The CDR3 DNA reads TGTGCCAGCAGTTTTCAATCATTGAGGACTGAAGCTTTCTTT.

This clonotype has a count of ten or more. V and J are TRBV24-1 and TRBJ2-5; D may be TRBD1 or TRBD2 (5 bases each). V dropped 4 bases and J dropped 3 bases, with 14 bases sitting between them. The CDR3 spans 15 residues. Germline values: CDR1 KGHDR, CDR2 SFDVKD. The CDR3 DNA follows: TGTGCCACCAGTGACCCTTCGAGGGGAGAAGAGACCCAGTACTTC. Encoded protein: CATSDPSRGEETQYF.

The rearrangement uses TRBV7-9 and TRBJ1-1; 12 bases are shared with TRBD1. There are 16 residues in the CDR3. CDR1 SEHNR and CDR2 FQNEAQ come from the germline V gene (reference sequence). The V segment lost 1 base and the J segment 4 bases; nucleotides outside the gene matches: 4. The CDR3 here is CASSLGGTGGFTEAFF. The CDR3 DNA reads TGTGCCAGCAGCTTAGGAGGGACAGGGGGCTTCACTGAAGCTTTCTTT.